The present T cell receptor (beta chain) was sequenced within a study of Graves' ophthalmopathy and Graves' hyperthyroidism. General study points: Detection in blood was also observed for most expanded thyroid clonotypes above 0.001 frequency. The study's model predicted ophthalmopathy progression at approximately 70% sensitivity and 72% to 85% specificity.

Enrolled hyperthyroidism patients had a new diagnosis, a duration under 2 months, and an age of 18 to 65. Regarding this clonotype: Its antigen is not known.

Amplified material comprised TCR beta CDR3 regions derived from RNA transcripts. Amplification began with first-round RT-PCR using HTBI primers, then second-round multiplex PCR was performed. Using its own MiXCR run on the multiplex PCR reads, TCRdb lists one record per CDR3 protein. The sample shows 450,000 to 600,000 distinct CDR3 sequences, about two fifths of them seen only once. Sequences were obtained from peripheral blood or thyroid tissue (not recorded which). The sequence was collected from an adult man with Graves' hyperthyroidism.

The CDR3 DNA reads TGTGCCAGCTCAAGACAGGGAGGGAGCAATCAGCCCCAGCATTTT. Residues: CASSRQGGSNQPQHF. The rearrangement joins TRBV18 to TRBJ1-5, with 7 bases that match TRBD1. After removal of 5 bases from V and 1 base from J, the junction contained 5 bases not matched to a gene. CDR1 KGHSH and CDR2 LQKENI come from the germline V gene. The CDR3 extends over 15 amino acids. Variable domain in full (rest from reference TRBV18 and TRBJ1-5): NAGVMQNPRHLVRRRGQEARLRCSPMKGHSHVYWYRQLPEEGLKFMVYLQKENIIDESGMPKERFSAEFPKEGPSILRIQQVVRGDSAAYFCASSRQGGSNQPQHFGDGTRLSIL.